Presented here are 13 T cell receptor beta chains from one specimen sequenced in a study of monozygotic twins with inflammatory bowel disease. TCRdb reanalyzed the 5' RACE reads, giving one entry per CDR3 protein sequence and no DNA. Here the sample table reports about 350,000 distinct CDR3 sequences. The sample taken for sequencing was blood. The source is a human donor with ulcerative colitis or Crohn's disease, or a healthy co-twin of an affected twin (not recorded which).

This chain connects TRBV12-3 or TRBV12-4 to TRBJ1-6; TCRdb outputs TRBD1, but without DNA this stays unchecked. This CDR3 is 16 amino acids long. CDR3 residues: CASRSRQGTGNSPLHF.

The chain combines TRBV5-1 with TRBJ2-1; the D gene TCRdb calls, TRBD1, cannot be checked with no DNA. The CDR3 sequence is 13 residues long. The germline V gene encodes CDR1 SGHRS and CDR2 YFSETQ. The CDR3 here is CASSPRGENEQFF.

The chain combines TRBV19 with TRBJ2-5; the D call from TCRdb, TRBD2, cannot be confirmed without DNA. CDR1 is LNHDA and CDR2 is SQIVND in the germline V gene (reference sequence). The CDR3 contains 16 residues. This CDR3 is CASMALEAGGQQTQYF.

The chain employs TRBV10-1 and TRBJ2-1; absent DNA, TCRdb's TRBD2 call cannot be checked. Per the germline V gene, CDR1 is WNHNN and CDR2 is SYGVQD (reference sequence). The CDR3 has 15 residues. CDR3 amino acids: CASSVGTSGRDEQFF.

The CDR3 region is CASSQAARPNTEAFF. The chain uses TRBV3-1 and TRBJ1-1. In germline, CDR1 is LGHDT, CDR2 YNNKEL (reference sequence). This CDR3 region has 15 residues. Using reference TRBV3-1 and TRBJ1-1 for the parts outside the CDR3, the full variable domain is DTAVSQTPKYLVTQMGNDKSIKCEQNLGHDTMYWYKQDSKKFLKIMFSYNNKELIINETVPNRFSPKSPDKAHLNLHINSLELGDSAVYFCASSQAARPNTEAFFGQGTRLTVV.

The chain links TRBV5-5 to TRBJ1-2. CDR1 and CDR2 (germline): SGHKS, YYEKEE (reference sequence). The CDR3 totals 15 residues. CDR3 amino acids: CASSLAGSVLHGYTF.

The chain has TRBV5-1 and TRBJ2-5; the D call of TRBD2 rests on TCRdb alone, since no DNA is present to check it. Germline V CDR1 and CDR2: SGHRS, YFSETQ. There are 15 residues in the CDR3. The chain's CDR3 is CASSSGLAGVETQYF.

This chain uses TRBV20-1 with TRBJ1-1. Germline CDR1 is DFQATT and CDR2 is SNEGSKA (reference sequence). The CDR3 runs to 11 residues. The chain's CDR3 is CITDGNTEAFF.

This chain uses TRBV5-1 with TRBJ1-5; no DNA is available, so the TRBD1 call from TCRdb remains unchecked. Germline V CDR1 and CDR2: SGHRS, YFSETQ. This CDR3 contains 16 residues. CDR3 in amino acids: CASSLVGGMNNQPQHF. The full variable domain, its missing parts supplied by reference TRBV5-1 and TRBJ1-5, is KAGVTQTPRYLIKTRGQQVTLSCSPISGHRSVSWYQQTPGQGLQFLFEYFSETQRNKGNFPGRFSGRQFSNSRSEMNVSTLELGDSALYLCASSLVGGMNNQPQHFGDGTRLSIL.

CDR3 region: CASSLDRDTYNEQFF. The chain carries TRBV7-8 and TRBJ2-1; the TCRdb D gene call, TRBD1, has no DNA to confirm it. The CDR3 length is 15 residues. Germline values: CDR1 SGHVS, CDR2 FQNEAQ.

The genes are TRBV5-1 and TRBJ2-1; as DNA is missing, the TRBD1 call by TCRdb cannot be tested. The CDR3 totals 14 residues. Germline CDR1 reads SGHRS; CDR2 reads YFSETQ. The CDR3 reads CASSLGQGENEQFF.

The chain joins TRBV5-6 to TRBJ2-7; TCRdb selects TRBD2, and the lack of DNA leaves this call unchecked. CDR1 and CDR2 (germline): SGHDT, YYEEEE. The CDR3 is 16 amino acids. The CDR3 spells CASSSIGTPGLYEQYF.

This chain connects TRBV18 to TRBJ2-3; TCRdb selects TRBD2, and the lack of DNA leaves this call unchecked. The CDR3 spans 17 residues. In germline, CDR1 is KGHSH, CDR2 LQKENI. CDR3 sequence: CASSTTGSGGPGDTQYF. Full variable domain (missing parts from reference TRBV18 and TRBJ2-3): NAGVMQNPRHLVRRRGQEARLRCSPMKGHSHVYWYRQLPEEGLKFMVYLQKENIIDESGMPKERFSAEFPKEGPSILRIQQVVRGDSAAYFCASSTTGSGGPGDTQYFGPGTRLTVL.